This TCR beta chain is from a study of OX40 agonist ivuxolimab in advanced cancers. As for the study more broadly: Ivuxolimab, which targeted the costimulatory receptor OX40 (CD134), was an agonistic, fully human IgG2 monoclonal antibody. Intravenous ivuxolimab was administered to patients every 2 weeks at six dose levels: 0.01, 0.1, 0.3, 1.5, 3 and 10 mg/kg. Of the approximately 50 patients in dose escalation, about 20 had hepatocellular carcinoma, around 15 had melanoma, 9 had renal cell carcinoma and 9 had head and neck cancer. The dose-escalation cohort was roughly 80% male with a mean age of roughly 62 years, ranging from roughly 20 to 85. Prior anti-PD-1, anti-PD-L1 or anti-CTLA-4 therapy was permitted, and checkpoint inhibitors had been received by around 40% of dose-escalation patients. Three dose-escalation patients achieved partial responses, one with hepatocellular carcinoma and two with cutaneous melanoma. The purpose of peripheral TCRbeta sequencing was to test whether ivuxolimab changed TCR sequence diversity and led to clonal T-cell expansion. The monotherapy dose-escalation portion (N ≈ 57 patients) of the phase I ivuxolimab trial is reported in the paper.

To sequence the TCRbeta CDR3 region, genomic DNA was isolated from the sorted cells. TCRbeta CDR3 regions were sequenced using the immunoSEQ Assay. As stored in TCRdb, this immuneACCESS dataset retains in-frame rearrangements with V and J assigned. A fraction of the clones does not appear; measured against another copy, unresolved V genes explain less than half of the discrepancy, and the remainder lacks a known reason. A total of tens of thousands of clones appear in this sample, about 91% of them only once. The ten largest clones take up approximately 7.7% of the sample. Patients with autoimmune disease history or receiving systemic immunosuppression were excluded from the trial. Peripheral blood for TCR sequencing was collected from all dose cohorts at baseline, on cycle 4 day 1, and on cycle 7 day 1. The samples were taken from a phase I, first-in-human, multicenter, open-label dose-escalation trial of ivuxolimab. Adults with locally advanced or metastatic melanoma, renal cell carcinoma, hepatocellular carcinoma or head and neck squamous cell carcinoma were enrolled in the trial. CD4+ and CD8+ T cells were sorted separately from peripheral blood before TCR sequencing.

CDR3 length: 15 amino acids, cysteine to phenylalanine. The retained sequence is limited to the CDR3, 45 bases, with the frame set at the first base. CDR1 and CDR2 (SNHLY, FYNNEI) derive from the germline V gene. Concerning this clone itself: The target of this receptor is not known. No base-level quality is on record; no much larger clone is a single base apart.

Findings and caveats that apply to the study as a whole: In partial responders in the 0.1-3.0 mg/kg groups, normalized peripheral clonal expansion was found to be among the lowest, especially among CD8+ T cells. Which antigens the clonally expanded peripheral T cells were specific for was not determined. Low levels of normalized T-cell clonal expansion were also seen in some patients who did not respond. At doses of 0.1 to 3.0 mg/kg, clonal expansion of both CD4+ and CD8+ blood T cells was observed from baseline to week 6. After ivuxolimab, expanded clones were on average more numerous among CD8+ T cells than among CD4+ T cells.

Recombination connected TRBV2 to TRBJ2-5; TRBD1 aligns with 8 central bases. The J call is uncertain, as TRBJ2-7 better fits the DNA end. Sequenced here: CD4+ or CD8+ T cells sorted from blood, sampled in a trial of the OX40 agonist ivuxolimab. This TCR was recovered from an adult with an advanced solid tumor such as melanoma, head and neck, liver or kidney cancer. The base sequence is TGTGCCAGCAGTGTCCAAGGACAGGGAACCTCCGAGCAGTACTTC. Protein translation: CASSVQGQGTSEQYF.